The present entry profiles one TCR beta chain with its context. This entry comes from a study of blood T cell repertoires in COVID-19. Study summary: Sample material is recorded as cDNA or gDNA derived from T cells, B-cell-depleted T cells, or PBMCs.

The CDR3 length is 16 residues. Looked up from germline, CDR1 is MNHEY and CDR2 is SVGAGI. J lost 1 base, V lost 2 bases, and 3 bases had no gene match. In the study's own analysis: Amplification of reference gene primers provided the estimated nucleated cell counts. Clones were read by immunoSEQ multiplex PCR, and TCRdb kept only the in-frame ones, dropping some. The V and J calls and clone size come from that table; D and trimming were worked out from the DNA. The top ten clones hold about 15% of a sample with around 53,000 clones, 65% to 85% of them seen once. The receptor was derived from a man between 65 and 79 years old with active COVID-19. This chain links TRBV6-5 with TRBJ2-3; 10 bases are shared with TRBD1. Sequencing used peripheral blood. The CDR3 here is CASSYTGTGGTDTQYF. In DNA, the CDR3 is TGTGCCAGCAGTTACACAGGGACAGGGGGCACAGATACGCAGTATTTT.